The T cell receptor (beta chain) under discussion was sequenced for a study of T cells after yellow fever vaccination. Using its own MiXCR run on the 5' RACE reads, TCRdb lists one record per CDR3 protein. The table shows a few hundred thousand distinct CDR3 sequences, with more than 3.5% occurring only once. J lost 2 bases, V lost 0 bases, and 17 bases had no gene match. CDR1 and CDR2 (germline): ENHRY, SYGVKD. This CDR3 is built from 20 residues. There are many counts of this clonotype. Sample: PBMCs, taken 15 days after the yellow fever booster vaccination. The receptor was derived from a man between 18 and 29 years old who received the YFV17D yellow fever vaccine. The chain recombines TRBV10-3 with TRBJ2-3; TRBD1 matches 7 bases. The CDR3 here is CAISESPSRRRQGLTDTQYF. Here the CDR3 DNA reads TGTGCCATCAGTGAGTCGCCCTCTCGGCGGCGACAGGGCCTCACAGATACGCAGTATTTT.